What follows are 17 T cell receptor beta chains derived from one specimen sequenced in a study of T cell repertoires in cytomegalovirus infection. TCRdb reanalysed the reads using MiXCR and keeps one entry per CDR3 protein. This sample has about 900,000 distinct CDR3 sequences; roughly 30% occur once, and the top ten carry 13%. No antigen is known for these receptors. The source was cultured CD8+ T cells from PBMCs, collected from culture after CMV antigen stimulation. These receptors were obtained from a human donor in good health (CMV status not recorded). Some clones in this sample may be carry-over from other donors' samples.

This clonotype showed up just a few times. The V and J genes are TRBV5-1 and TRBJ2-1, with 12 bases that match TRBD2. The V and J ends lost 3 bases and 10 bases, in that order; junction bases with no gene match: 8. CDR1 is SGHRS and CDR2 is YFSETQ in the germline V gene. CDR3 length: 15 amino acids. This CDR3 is CASSSSGGAVEEQFF. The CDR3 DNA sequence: TGCGCCAGCAGCTCTAGCGGGGGGGCCGTAGAAGAGCAGTTCTTC. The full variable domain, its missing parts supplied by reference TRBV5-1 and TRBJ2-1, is KAGVTQTPRYLIKTRGQQVTLSCSPISGHRSVSWYQQTPGQGLQFLFEYFSETQRNKGNFPGRFSGRQFSNSRSEMNVSTLELGDSALYLCASSSSGGAVEEQFFGPGTRLTVL.

DNA for the CDR3: TGTGCCAGTCGGATCGGACAGAACTATGGCTACACCTTC. Translated, it gives CASRIGQNYGYTF. The chain is built from TRBV12-3 or TRBV12-4 and TRBJ1-2, with D possibly being TRBD1 (6 bases). This CDR3 spans 13 amino acids. V was cut by 9 bases and J by 2 bases, with 13 bases left in between.

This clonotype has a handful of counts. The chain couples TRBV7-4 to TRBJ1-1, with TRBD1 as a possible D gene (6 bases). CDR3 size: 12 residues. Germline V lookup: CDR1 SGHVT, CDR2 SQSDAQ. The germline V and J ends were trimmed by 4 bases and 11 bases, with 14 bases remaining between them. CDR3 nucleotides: TGTGCCAGCAGCTCCTTGGGGGGCGATGCTTTCTTT. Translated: CASSSLGGDAFF.

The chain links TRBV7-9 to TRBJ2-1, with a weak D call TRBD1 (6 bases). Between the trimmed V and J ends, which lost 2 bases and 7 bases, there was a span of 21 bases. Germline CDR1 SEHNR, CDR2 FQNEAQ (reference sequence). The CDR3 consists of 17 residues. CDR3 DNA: TGTGCCAGCAGCTTATATCCCCCACAGGGTAAGGGGAATGAGCAGTTCTTC. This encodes CASSLYPPQGKGNEQFF.

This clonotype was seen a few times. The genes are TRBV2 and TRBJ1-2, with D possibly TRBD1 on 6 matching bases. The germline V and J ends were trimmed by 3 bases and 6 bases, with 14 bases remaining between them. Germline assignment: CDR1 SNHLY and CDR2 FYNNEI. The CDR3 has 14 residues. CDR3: CASSEGALRNGYTF. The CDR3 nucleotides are TGTGCCAGCAGTGAGGGGGCGCTGAGGAATGGCTACACCTTC.

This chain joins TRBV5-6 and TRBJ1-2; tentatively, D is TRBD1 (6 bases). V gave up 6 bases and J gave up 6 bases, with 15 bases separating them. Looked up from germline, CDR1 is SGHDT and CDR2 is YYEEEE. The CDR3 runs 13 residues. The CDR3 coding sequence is TGTGCCAGCACCTCATCAGGGGCGAATGGCTACACCTTC. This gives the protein CASTSSGANGYTF.

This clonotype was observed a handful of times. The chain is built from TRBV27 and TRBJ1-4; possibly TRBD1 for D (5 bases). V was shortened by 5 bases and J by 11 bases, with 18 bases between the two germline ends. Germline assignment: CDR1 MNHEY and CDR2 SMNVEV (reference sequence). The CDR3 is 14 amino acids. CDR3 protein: CASSPSVGLEKLFF. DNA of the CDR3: TGTGCCAGCAGTCCCAGTGTGGGGCTCGAGAAACTGTTTTTT.

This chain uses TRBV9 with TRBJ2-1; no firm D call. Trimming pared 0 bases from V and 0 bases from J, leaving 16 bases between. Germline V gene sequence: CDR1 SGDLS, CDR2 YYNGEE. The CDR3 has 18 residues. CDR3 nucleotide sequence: TGTGCCAGCAGCGTAGCTATGTCCGACCCCAACTCCTACAATGAGCAGTTCTTC. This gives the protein CASSVAMSDPNSYNEQFF.

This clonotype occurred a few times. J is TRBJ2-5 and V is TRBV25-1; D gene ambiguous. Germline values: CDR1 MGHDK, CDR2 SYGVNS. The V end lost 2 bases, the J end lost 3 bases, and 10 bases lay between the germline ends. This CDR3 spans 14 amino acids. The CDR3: CASSEVANEETQYF. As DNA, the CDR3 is TGTGCCAGCAGTGAAGTAGCCAACGAAGAGACCCAGTACTTC.

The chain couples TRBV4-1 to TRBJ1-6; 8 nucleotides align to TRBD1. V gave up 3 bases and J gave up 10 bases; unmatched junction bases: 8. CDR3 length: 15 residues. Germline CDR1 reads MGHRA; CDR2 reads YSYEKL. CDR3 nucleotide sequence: TGCGCCAGCAGCCAGAGAGGACAGGGAAACTCACCCCTCCACTTT. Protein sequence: CASSQRGQGNSPLHF.

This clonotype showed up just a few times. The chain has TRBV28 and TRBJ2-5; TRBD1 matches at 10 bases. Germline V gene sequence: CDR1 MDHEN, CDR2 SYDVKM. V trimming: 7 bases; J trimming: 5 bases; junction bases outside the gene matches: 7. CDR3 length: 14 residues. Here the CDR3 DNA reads TGTGCCAGCATTCCCGGGACAGGGGTGGAGACCCAGTACTTC. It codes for CASIPGTGVETQYF.

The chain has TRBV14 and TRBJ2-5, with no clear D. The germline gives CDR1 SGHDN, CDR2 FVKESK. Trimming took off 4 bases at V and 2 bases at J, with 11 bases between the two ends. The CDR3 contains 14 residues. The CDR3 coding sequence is TGTGCCAGCAGCCTAGCCGACGGGCAAGAGACCCAGTACTTC. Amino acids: CASSLADGQETQYF.

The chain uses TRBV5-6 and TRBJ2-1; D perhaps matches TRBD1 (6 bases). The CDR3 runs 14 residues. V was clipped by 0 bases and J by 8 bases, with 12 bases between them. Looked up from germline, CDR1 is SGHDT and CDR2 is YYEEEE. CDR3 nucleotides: TGTGCCAGCAGCTTGGTCGGCAGGGGAGATGAGCAGTTCTTC. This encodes CASSLVGRGDEQFF.

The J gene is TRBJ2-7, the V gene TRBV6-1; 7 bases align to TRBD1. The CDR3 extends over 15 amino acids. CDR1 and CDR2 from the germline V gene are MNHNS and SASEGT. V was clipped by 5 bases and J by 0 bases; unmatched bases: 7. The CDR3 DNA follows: TGTGCCAGCAGTTCGGACAGGTTTCCCTCCTACGAGCAGTACGTC. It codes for CASSSDRFPSYEQYV.

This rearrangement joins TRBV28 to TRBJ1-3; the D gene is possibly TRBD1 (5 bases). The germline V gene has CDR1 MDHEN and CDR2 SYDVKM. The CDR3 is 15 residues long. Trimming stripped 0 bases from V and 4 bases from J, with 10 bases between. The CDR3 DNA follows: TGTGCCAGCAGTTTATGGGGGGAGACGGGAAACACCATATATTTT. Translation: CASSLWGETGNTIYF.

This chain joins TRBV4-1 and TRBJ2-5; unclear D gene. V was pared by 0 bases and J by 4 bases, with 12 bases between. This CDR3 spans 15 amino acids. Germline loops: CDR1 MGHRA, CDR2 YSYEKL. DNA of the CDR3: TGCGCCAGCAGCCAAGAAATAACGAGCATAGAGACCCAGTACTTC. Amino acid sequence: CASSQEITSIETQYF.

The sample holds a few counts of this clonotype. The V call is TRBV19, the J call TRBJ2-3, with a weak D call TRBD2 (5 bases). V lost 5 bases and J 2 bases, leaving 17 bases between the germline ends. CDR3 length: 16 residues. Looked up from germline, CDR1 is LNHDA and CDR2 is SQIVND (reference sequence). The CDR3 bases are TGTGCCAGTAGTCCCGGGAAGGCTACCAACACAGATACGCAGTATTTT. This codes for CASSPGKATNTDTQYF.